Listed below are T cell receptor beta chains from one sample, sequenced in a study of blood T cell repertoires in COVID-19. Sequencing used immunoSEQ multiplex PCR; TCRdb keeps in-frame clones, though not all of them. Of around 100,000 clones listed, almost 80% are singletons. Specimen: peripheral blood. These receptor sequences come from a man aged 70 or older with active or convalescent COVID-19. The CDR3 runs from the conserved cysteine through the conserved F or W. The D gene is left open where the match is weak. Where a row states a size, it is once, few, many or the class of an expanded clone; other rows omit it.

clone_size	d_call	v_call	j_call	cdr3_nt	cdr3_aa
few	TRBD1	TRBV27	TRBJ2-2	TGTGCCAGCAGGGACAGGGGCACGAACACCGGGGAGCTGTTTTTT	CASRDRGTNTGELFF
-	-	TRBV28	TRBJ2-1	TGTGCCAGCAGCTCCCCCACTATATATAGACCCAGTGAGCAGTTCTTC	CASSSPTIYRPSEQFF
-	-	TRBV7-2	TRBJ2-1	TGTGCCAGCAGCTCCCCTTTTGACAATGAGCAGTTCTTC	CASSSPFDNEQFF
-	TRBD1	TRBV28	TRBJ1-1	TGTGCCAGCAGTTTACCCACAGGGGCGGGAATGAACACTGAAGCTTTCTTT	CASSLPTGAGMNTEAFF
-	TRBD1	TRBV3-1/TRBV3-2	TRBJ2-1	TGTGCCAGCAGCCAGCCGGGACAGGGACCCTACAATGAGCAGTTCTTC	CASSQPGQGPYNEQFF
-	-	TRBV21-1	TRBJ1-5	TGTGCCAGCAGCCTCCAACCACCGGGGGATCAGCCCCAGCATTTT	CASSLQPPGDQPQHF
-	-	TRBV24-1	TRBJ1-1	TGTGCCACCAGTAACGAGGCGGCCACTGAAGCTTTCTTT	CATSNEAATEAFF
-	-	TRBV30	TRBJ1-1	TGTGCCTGCCAGGGTGGTCTGCGTACTGAAGCTTTCTTT	CACQGGLRTEAFF
-	-	TRBV11-2	TRBJ1-2	TGTGCCAGCAGGTCCTCCGGGGAGGGTCTCTATGGCTACACCTTC	CASRSSGEGLYGYTF
once	TRBD1	TRBV3-1/TRBV3-2	TRBJ1-1	TGTGCCAGCAGCCGCCCGGGACAGAAAGCTTTCTTT	CASSRPGQKAFF
few	-	TRBV4-2	TRBJ1-5	TGTGCCAGCAGCCAAGAACCCGGGAGACAGCCCCAGCATTTT	CASSQEPGRQPQHF
-	-	TRBV27	TRBJ1-2	TGTGCCAGCAGTTCGGGAGGGGACTATGGCTACACCTTC	CASSSGGDYGYTF
-	TRBD2	TRBV7-6	TRBJ2-3	TGTGCCAGCAGCTTAGCCCCGGGACTAGCGGGCCCCACAGATACGCAGTATTTT	CASSLAPGLAGPTDTQYF
-	TRBD2	TRBV3-1/TRBV3-2	TRBJ2-1	TGTGCCAGCAGCCAAGTAGACCTAGCGGGAGGGCCCAATGAGCAGTTCTTC	CASSQVDLAGGPNEQFF
once	-	TRBV6-5	TRBJ1-5	TGTGCCAGCAGAAAGGACACAAATAGCAATCAGCCCCAGCATTTT	CASRKDTNSNQPQHF
-	-	TRBV12-5	TRBJ2-7	TGTGCTAGTGGTTTGGCAGAAACCTCCTACGAGCAGTACTTC	CASGLAETSYEQYF
-	-	TRBV2	TRBJ1-1	TGTGCCAGGGGGGACTCCCTAGGGACTGAAGCTTTCTTT	CARGDSLGTEAFF
-	-	TRBV28	TRBJ1-6	TGTGCCACCAACACCAATTCACCCCTCCACTTT	CATNTNSPLHF
-	-	TRBV5-1	TRBJ1-1	TGCGCCAGCAGCGAGAGTATTTCGAACACTGAAGCTTTCTTT	CASSESISNTEAFF
-	-	TRBV25-1	TRBJ1-1	TGTGCCAGCAAGACCCGCCTACAGGGGAACACTGAAGCTTTCTTT	CASKTRLQGNTEAFF
-	-	TRBV24-1	TRBJ1-5	TGTGCCACCAGTGAGGGAGGGAAAGGCAATCAGCCCCAGCATTTT	CATSEGGKGNQPQHF
-	-	TRBV19	TRBJ2-7	TGTGCCACCTCATCACGCGACGAGCAGTACTTC	CATSSRDEQYF
-	-	TRBV12-3/TRBV12-4	TRBJ1-6	TGTGCCAGCAGCCACGGGGAACCCCTCCACTTT	CASSHGEPLHF